One sample yielded the 29 T cell receptor beta chains listed below, sequenced in a study of identifying expanded T cells in peripheral blood. The method was immunoSEQ multiplex PCR; TCRdb's version includes in-frame clones alone and lacks a portion of them. The sample lists under 90,000 clones; around 89% were seen once. The sequenced sample was blood. The receptors here all came from a person aged 18-69 years in good health.

The chain links TRBV30 to TRBJ1-1; D gene unclear. Germline V lookup: CDR1 GTSNPN, CDR2 SVGIG (reference sequence). V was pared by 4 bases and J by 2 bases, with 8 bases between. The CDR3 covers 12 residues. The CDR3 spells CAWIGPNTEAFF. CDR3 in DNA: TGTGCCTGGATCGGCCCTAACACTGAAGCTTTCTTT.

J is TRBJ1-2 and V is TRBV28; the match to TRBD1 covers 11 bases. J lost 7 bases, V lost 6 bases, and 7 bases had no gene match. The germline gives CDR1 MDHEN, CDR2 SYDVKM. There are 14 residues in the CDR3. CDR3 amino acids: CASRLAGTGGGYTF. The CDR3 coding sequence is TGTGCCAGCAGACTAGCCGGGACAGGGGGTGGCTACACCTTC.

The chain employs TRBV5-1 and TRBJ1-2, with a tentative D call TRBD1 (5 bases). Germline CDR1 reads SGHRS; CDR2 reads YFSETQ. This CDR3 has 15 residues. V lost 0 bases to trimming and J lost 8 bases, with 17 bases between them. The CDR3 here is CASSLGFEGSEGYTF. The CDR3, as DNA: TGCGCCAGCAGCTTGGGATTCGAGGGGAGTGAGGGCTACACCTTC.

The chain carries TRBV27 and TRBJ2-5; 8 bases match TRBD2. The DNA end is a closer match to TRBJ2-7, so the J assignment may be wrong. From germline, CDR1 is MNHEY and CDR2 SMNVEV (reference sequence). The CDR3 sequence is 14 residues long. CDR3 region: CASRSGSGSYEQYF. As DNA, the CDR3 is TGTGCCAGCAGAAGCGGGAGCGGGTCCTACGAGCAGTACTTC.

The chain combines TRBV28 with TRBJ1-1; TRBD1 is a possible D gene (6 bases). Germline V gives CDR1 MDHEN, CDR2 SYDVKM. V dropped 8 bases and J dropped 2 bases, with 9 bases sitting between them. The length of the CDR3 is 12 residues. The CDR3 sequence: CASQGPNTEAFF. Here the CDR3 DNA reads TGTGCCAGCCAGGGGCCAAACACTGAAGCTTTCTTT.

The chain is built from TRBV10-3 and TRBJ1-6; 9 bases fit TRBD1. The CDR3 loop spans 16 amino acids. Germline V gives CDR1 ENHRY, CDR2 SYGVKD. J lost 11 bases, V lost 0 bases, and 8 bases had no gene match. Here the CDR3 reads CAISESLGQGVPPLHF. CDR3 DNA: TGTGCCATCAGTGAGTCTTTGGGACAGGGTGTTCCACCCCTCCACTTT.

This chain uses TRBV14 with TRBJ2-1; D is unresolved. Between the trimmed V and J ends, which lost 0 bases and 8 bases, there was a span of 11 bases. Germline loops: CDR1 SGHDN, CDR2 FVKESK. The CDR3 has 14 residues. The CDR3 loop is CASSQDPSSYEQFF. Written as DNA, the CDR3 is TGTGCCAGCAGCCAAGACCCGAGTTCTTATGAGCAGTTCTTC.

The chain links TRBV5-1 to TRBJ2-7; unclear D gene. CDR3 size: 15 residues. CDR1 SGHRS and CDR2 YFSETQ come from the germline V gene. Between the trimmed V and J ends, which lost 5 bases and 0 bases, there was a span of 15 bases. Written as DNA, the CDR3 is TGCGCCAGCAGTCGAGACGGGCAAAGCTCCTACGAGCAGTACTTC. This gives the protein CASSRDGQSSYEQYF.

This sequence joins TRBV2 and TRBJ2-1; D may correspond to TRBD1 or TRBD2 (5 bases each). Germline assignment: CDR1 SNHLY and CDR2 FYNNEI. This CDR3 has 13 residues. V dropped 4 bases and J dropped 9 bases, with 13 bases sitting between them. The CDR3 DNA sequence: TGTGCCAGCAGTGGAGGGCAGGGTAGTGAGCAGTTCTTC. Its protein product is CASSGGQGSEQFF.

The CDR3 region has the DNA TGTGCCAGCAGCTCCCCCCGACAGGGGATGAAATCACCCCTCCACTTT. This gives the protein CASSSPRQGMKSPLHF. The V gene is TRBV11-2, the J gene TRBJ1-6, with 8 bases that match TRBD1. Germline V gives CDR1 SGHAT, CDR2 FQNNGV. This CDR3 comprises 16 residues. The V gene end was trimmed by 4 bases and the J gene end by 10 bases; junction bases not matched to a gene: 12.

The chain links TRBV2 to TRBJ1-3, with D perhaps matching TRBD1 (6 bases). The germline CDR1 and CDR2 sequences are SNHLY and FYNNEI. The CDR3 consists of 15 residues. V dropped 6 bases and J dropped 0 bases, with 12 bases sitting between them. CDR3 residues: CASRGQLSSGNTIYF. The CDR3 region has the DNA TGTGCCAGCAGAGGACAGCTGAGCTCTGGAAACACCATATATTTT.

The rearrangement joins TRBV19 to TRBJ1-5, with D possibly matching TRBD1 (5 bases). The CDR3 is 17 residues long. V was shortened by 5 bases and J by 2 bases, with 19 bases between the two germline ends. Germline V gene lookup returns CDR1 LNHDA and CDR2 SQIVND (reference sequence). CDR3 in DNA: TGTGCCAGTAGTGACGGTGGGGCAGAGTATCGCAATCAGCCCCAGCATTTT. Residues: CASSDGGAEYRNQPQHF.

The V and J genes are TRBV27 and TRBJ2-7; TRBD2 is a possible D gene (5 bases). There are 19 residues in the CDR3. CDR1 MNHEY and CDR2 SMNVEV come from the germline V gene (reference sequence). Trimming pared 7 bases from V and 0 bases from J, leaving 28 bases between. CDR3 DNA: TGTGCCAGCACTCTAAAATCGTCGGAGGCCCTAAGGAGCTCCTACGAGCAGTACTTC. Protein: CASTLKSSEALRSSYEQYF.

Worth noting for this clone: Within the sample, other DNA sequences also encode this same CDR3. The chain recombines TRBV27 with TRBJ1-3; D unresolved. V shed 9 bases and J shed 4 bases, with 16 bases lying between them. Germline lookup yields CDR1 MNHEY and CDR2 SMNVEV (reference sequence). CDR3 length equals 14 residues. Here the CDR3 reads CASSVGIGGNTIYF. CDR3 coding DNA: TGTGCCAGTTCCGTGGGTATAGGGGGAAACACCATATATTTT.

The CDR3 spells CASSTGQPGQPQHF. Written as DNA, the CDR3 is TGTGCCAGCAGCACAGGACAGCCAGGTCAGCCCCAGCATTTT. The genes are TRBV5-4 and TRBJ1-5; tentatively, D is TRBD1 (6 bases). CDR3 length: 14 amino acids. Germline CDR1 and CDR2: SGHNT and YYREEE (reference sequence). Trimming removed 4 bases at V and 6 bases at J, with 14 bases between.

V and J are TRBV29-1 and TRBJ2-7; a possible D gene is TRBD2 (5 bases). Germline assignment: CDR1 SQVTM and CDR2 ANQGSEA. Trimming removed 5 bases from V and 6 bases from J, with 8 bases in between. The CDR3 extends over 10 amino acids. The DNA of the CDR3 is TGCAGCGTTCGGGGTGGCGAGCAGTACTTC. This gives the protein CSVRGGEQYF.

The chain uses TRBV5-6 and TRBJ1-1, with TRBD1 as a possible D gene (5 bases). Trimming removed 4 bases at V and 4 bases at J, with 14 bases between. This CDR3 spans 14 amino acids. The germline gives CDR1 SGHDT, CDR2 YYEEEE. The chain's CDR3 is CASSIRDLGTEAFF. For the CDR3, the DNA is TGTGCCAGCAGCATCAGGGATTTGGGCACTGAAGCTTTCTTT.

The rearrangement uses TRBV4-1 and TRBJ2-5; D uncertain. The CDR3 has 12 amino acids. V gave up 0 bases and J gave up 5 bases, with 4 bases separating them. CDR1 is MGHRA, CDR2 YSYEKL, per germline. CDR3 protein: CASSQEWETQYF. The DNA of the CDR3 is TGCGCCAGCAGCCAAGAATGGGAGACCCAGTACTTC.

The J gene is TRBJ1-2, the V gene TRBV29-1; D gene uncertain. CDR1 is SQVTM and CDR2 is ANQGSEA in the germline V gene. This CDR3 is built from 12 residues. V lost 3 bases and J 4 bases, leaving 9 bases between the germline ends. DNA of the CDR3: TGCAGCGTTGACGCCGGGGTCTATGGCTACACCTTC. Protein sequence: CSVDAGVYGYTF. The variable domain in full, with the rest retrieved from reference TRBV29-1 and TRBJ1-2, is SAVISQKPSRDICQRGTSLTIQCQVDSQVTMMFWYRQQPGQSLTLIATANQGSEATYESGFVIDKFPISRPNLTFSTLTVSNMSPEDSSIYLCSVDAGVYGYTFGSGTRLTVV.

This clone was found once. The V gene is TRBV2, the J gene TRBJ2-3, with 8 bases that match TRBD1. CDR1 is SNHLY and CDR2 is FYNNEI in the germline V gene. There are 14 residues in the CDR3. The V gene end was trimmed by 7 bases and the J gene end by 2 bases; junction bases not matched to a gene: 5. CDR3 in amino acids: CASMGQDFTDTQYF. The CDR3 DNA is TGTGCCAGCATGGGACAGGACTTCACAGATACGCAGTATTTT.

This rearrangement joins TRBV10-3 to TRBJ1-1; D is unresolved. V lost 6 bases to trimming and J lost 1 base, with 3 bases between them. The germline V gene encodes CDR1 ENHRY and CDR2 SYGVKD. This CDR3 has 11 amino acids. In DNA form, the CDR3 reads TGTGCCATCAGCGAGAACACTGAAGCTTTCTTT. Its protein product is CAISENTEAFF.

This chain connects TRBV6-5 to TRBJ1-2; TRBD1 matches 8 bases. The germline V gene encodes CDR1 MNHEY and CDR2 SVGAGI. J gave up 7 bases and V 4 bases, and 11 bases lay outside the gene matches. CDR3 length: 15 residues. This CDR3 is CASSSPGQASAGYTF. For the CDR3, the DNA is TGTGCCAGCAGTTCTCCGGGACAGGCGTCTGCTGGCTACACCTTC.

V is TRBV4-3 and J is TRBJ1-6, with D unresolved. Trimming cost V 1 base and J 9 bases, with 16 bases left between them. This CDR3 is built from 16 residues. Germline V gives CDR1 LGHNA, CDR2 YSLEER. This chain's CDR3 is CASSQGGGGPISPLHF. CDR3 nucleotide sequence: TGCGCCAGCAGCCAAGGGGGAGGAGGGCCCATTTCACCCCTCCACTTT.

Here the CDR3 DNA reads TGTGCCAGCTCACCACCGATGGCGGCAGGCCTCTATGGCTACACCTTC. Protein product: CASSPPMAAGLYGYTF. The rearrangement joins TRBV18 to TRBJ1-2; no clear D. The CDR3 sequence is 16 residues long. The germline CDR1 and CDR2 sequences are KGHSH and LQKENI. Trimming removed 0 bases at V and 4 bases at J, with 15 bases between. Complete variable domain (other parts from reference TRBV18 and TRBJ1-2): NAGVMQNPRHLVRRRGQEARLRCSPMKGHSHVYWYRQLPEEGLKFMVYLQKENIIDESGMPKERFSAEFPKEGPSILRIQQVVRGDSAAYFCASSPPMAAGLYGYTFGSGTRLTVV.

The chain employs TRBV2 and TRBJ1-2; D may be TRBD1 (6 bases). Trimming took 0 bases from V and 0 from J, leaving 17 bases between them. CDR3 length: 18 amino acids. Germline assignment: CDR1 SNHLY and CDR2 FYNNEI. This CDR3 reads CASSEAGVTGWTNYGYTF. CDR3 in DNA: TGTGCCAGCAGTGAAGCGGGGGTAACAGGGTGGACTAACTATGGCTACACCTTC. The complete variable domain, with remaining parts taken from reference TRBV2 and TRBJ1-2, reads EPEVTQTPSHQVTQMGQEVILRCVPISNHLYFYWYRQILGQKVEFLVSFYNNEISEKSEIFDDQFSVERPDGSNFTLKIRSTKLEDSAMYFCASSEAGVTGWTNYGYTFGSGTRLTVV.

The chain uses TRBV19 and TRBJ2-1, with TRBD2 matching over 10 bases. The CDR3 has 15 residues. Germline V gene sequence: CDR1 LNHDA, CDR2 SQIVND (reference sequence). The junction had 6 bases not matched to a gene; V was cut back by 1 base and J by 9 bases. The CDR3 region has the DNA TGTGCCAGTAGTATAGTGCTAGCGGGAGTGGGTGAGCAGTTCTTC. Protein sequence: CASSIVLAGVGEQFF.

The chain joins TRBV20-1 to TRBJ2-5; unclear D gene. V was cut by 3 bases and J by 5 bases, with 4 bases left in between. Germline CDR1 is DFQATT and CDR2 is SNEGSKA (reference sequence). The CDR3 is 10 amino acids. CDR3 residues: CSASSETQYF. In DNA, the CDR3 is TGCAGTGCTAGTAGCGAGACCCAGTACTTC.

This sequence joins TRBV6-6 and TRBJ2-7; the D gene is possibly TRBD1 (6 bases). The germline V gene has CDR1 MNHNY and CDR2 SVGAGI (reference sequence). The CDR3 is made up of 14 amino acids. Trimming shortened V by 7 bases and J by 2 bases, and 15 bases separated the two germline ends. CDR3 bases: TGTGCCAGCAACCTAACAGGGCCCACCTACGAGCAGTACTTC. Translation: CASNLTGPTYEQYF.

The chain has TRBV7-8 and TRBJ1-1; tentative D call: TRBD1 (5 bases). CDR1 is SGHVS, CDR2 FQNEAQ, per germline. The V and J ends lost 2 bases and 0 bases respectively, with 10 bases between them. CDR3 length: 15 amino acids. This CDR3 is CASSLMDILNTEAFF. The CDR3 nucleotides are TGTGCCAGCAGCTTAATGGACATCTTGAACACTGAAGCTTTCTTT.